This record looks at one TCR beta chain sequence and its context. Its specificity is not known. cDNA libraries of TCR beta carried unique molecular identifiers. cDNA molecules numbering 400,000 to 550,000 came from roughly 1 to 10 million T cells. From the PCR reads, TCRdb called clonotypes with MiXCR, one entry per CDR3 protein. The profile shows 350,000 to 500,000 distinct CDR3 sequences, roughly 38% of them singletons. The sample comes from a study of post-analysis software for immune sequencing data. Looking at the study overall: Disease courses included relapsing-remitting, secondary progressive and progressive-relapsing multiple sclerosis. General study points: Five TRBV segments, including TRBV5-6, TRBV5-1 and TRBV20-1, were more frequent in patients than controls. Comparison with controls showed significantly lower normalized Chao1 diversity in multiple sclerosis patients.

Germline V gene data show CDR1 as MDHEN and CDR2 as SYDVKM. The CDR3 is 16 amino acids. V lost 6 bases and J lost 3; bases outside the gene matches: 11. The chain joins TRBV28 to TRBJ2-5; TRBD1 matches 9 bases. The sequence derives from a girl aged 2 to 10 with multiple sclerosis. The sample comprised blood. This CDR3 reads CASSPNRDREEETQYF. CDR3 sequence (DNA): TGTGCCAGCAGCCCCAACCGGGACAGGGAAGAAGAGACCCAGTACTTC.